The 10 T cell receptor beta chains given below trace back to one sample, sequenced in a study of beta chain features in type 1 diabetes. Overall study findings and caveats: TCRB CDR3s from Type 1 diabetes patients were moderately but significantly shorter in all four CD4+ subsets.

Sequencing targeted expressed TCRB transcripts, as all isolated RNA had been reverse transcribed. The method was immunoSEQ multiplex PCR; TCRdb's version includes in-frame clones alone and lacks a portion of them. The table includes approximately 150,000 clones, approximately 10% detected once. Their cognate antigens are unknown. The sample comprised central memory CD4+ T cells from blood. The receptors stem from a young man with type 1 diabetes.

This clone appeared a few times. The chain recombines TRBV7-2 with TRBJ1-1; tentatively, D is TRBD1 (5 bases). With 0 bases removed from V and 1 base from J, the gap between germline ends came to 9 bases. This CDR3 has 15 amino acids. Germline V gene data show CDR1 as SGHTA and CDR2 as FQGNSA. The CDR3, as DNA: TGTGCCAGCAGCTTAGCCAGGGTATGGAACACTGAAGCTTTCTTT. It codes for CASSLARVWNTEAFF.

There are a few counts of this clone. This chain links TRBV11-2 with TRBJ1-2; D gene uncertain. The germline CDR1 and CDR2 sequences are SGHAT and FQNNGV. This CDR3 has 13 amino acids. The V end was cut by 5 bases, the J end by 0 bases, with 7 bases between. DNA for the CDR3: TGTGCCAGCAGCCAACAGCCTAACTATGGCTACACCTTC. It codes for CASSQQPNYGYTF.

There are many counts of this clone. The CDR3 nucleotides are TGTGCCAGCAGCTTGGCGCTACAGGGGTCGGATACGCAGTATTTT. Its protein product is CASSLALQGSDTQYF. V gene TRBV5-4 combines with J gene TRBJ2-3, with 7 nucleotides matching TRBD1. Unmatched junction bases numbered 7, after V lost 0 bases and J lost 6 bases. Per the germline V gene, CDR1 is SGHNT and CDR2 is YYREEE (reference sequence). This CDR3 is built from 15 residues.

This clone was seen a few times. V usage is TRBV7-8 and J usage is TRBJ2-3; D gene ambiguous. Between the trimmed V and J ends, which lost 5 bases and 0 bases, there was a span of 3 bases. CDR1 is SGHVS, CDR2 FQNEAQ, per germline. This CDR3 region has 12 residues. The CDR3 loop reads CASSQSTDTQYF. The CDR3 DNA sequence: TGTGCCAGCAGCCAGAGCACAGATACGCAGTATTTT.

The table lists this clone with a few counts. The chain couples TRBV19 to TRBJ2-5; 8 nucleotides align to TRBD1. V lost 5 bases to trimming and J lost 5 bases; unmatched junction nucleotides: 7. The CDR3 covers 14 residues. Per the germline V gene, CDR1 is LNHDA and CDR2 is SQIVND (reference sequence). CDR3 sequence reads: CASSYPGGEETQYF. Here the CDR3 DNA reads TGTGCCAGTAGTTATCCAGGGGGCGAGGAGACCCAGTACTTC.

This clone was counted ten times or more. This CDR3 is CASSLVGTGLGTQYF. In nucleotides, the CDR3 is TGTGCCAGCAGCTTAGTCGGGACAGGGCTAGGGACCCAGTACTTC. The chain recombines TRBV11-2 with TRBJ2-5, with TRBD1 identical over 9 bases. Germline V lookup: CDR1 SGHAT, CDR2 FQNNGV. This CDR3 spans 15 amino acids. Trimming removed 1 base from V and 7 bases from J; junction bases left unmatched: 7.

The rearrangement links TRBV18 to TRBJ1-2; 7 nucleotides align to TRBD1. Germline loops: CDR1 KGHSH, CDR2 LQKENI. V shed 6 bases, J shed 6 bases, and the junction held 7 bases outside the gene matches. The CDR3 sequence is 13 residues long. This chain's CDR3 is CASSLDREHGYTF. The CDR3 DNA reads TGTGCCAGCTCCCTCGACAGGGAGCATGGCTACACCTTC.

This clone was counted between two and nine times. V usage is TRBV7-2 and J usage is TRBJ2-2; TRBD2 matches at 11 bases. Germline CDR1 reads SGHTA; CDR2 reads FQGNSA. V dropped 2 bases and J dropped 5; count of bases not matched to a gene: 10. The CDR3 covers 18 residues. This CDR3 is CASSLPPRLAGTTGELFF. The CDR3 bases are TGTGCCAGCAGCTTACCACCACGACTAGCGGGGACTACCGGGGAGCTGTTTTTT.

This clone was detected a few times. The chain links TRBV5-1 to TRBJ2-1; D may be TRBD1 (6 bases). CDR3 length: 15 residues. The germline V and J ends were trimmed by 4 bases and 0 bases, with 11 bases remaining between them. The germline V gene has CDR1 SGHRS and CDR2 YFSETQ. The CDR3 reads CASSIGQSSYNEQFF. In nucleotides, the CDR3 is TGCGCCAGCAGCATCGGACAGAGCTCCTACAATGAGCAGTTCTTC.

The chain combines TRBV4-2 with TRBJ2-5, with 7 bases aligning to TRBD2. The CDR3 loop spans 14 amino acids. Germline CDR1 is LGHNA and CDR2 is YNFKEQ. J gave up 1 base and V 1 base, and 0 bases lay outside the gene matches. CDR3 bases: TGTGCCAGCAGCCAAGCGGGGGGCCAAGAGACCCAGTACTTC. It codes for CASSQAGGQETQYF.